A single sample is the source of the 21 T cell receptor beta chains below, sequenced in a study of CD8+ T cells in alopecia areata. Once RNA had been extracted, it was reverse transcribed into cDNA to act as the sequencing template. Here immunoSEQ multiplex PCR was the method, and the copy in TCRdb shows in-frame clones only, minus some. Among about 180,000 clones listed, about 48% were seen once. The treatment was: oral pan-JAK inhibitor, 5-10 mg twice daily. Specimen: CD8+ T cells sorted from blood, collected at week 24, from a patient treated with tofacitinib. Receptors were obtained from a human donor with alopecia areata.

This chain uses TRBV2 with TRBJ2-1; the D gene is possibly TRBD1 (5 bases). Germline CDR1 reads SNHLY; CDR2 reads FYNNEI. V was cut by 6 bases and J by 5 bases, with 11 bases left in between. This CDR3 is built from 13 residues. This CDR3 reads CASRPDSNNEQFF. The CDR3 bases are TGTGCCAGCAGACCCGACAGTAACAATGAGCAGTTCTTC.

V gene TRBV7-8 combines with J gene TRBJ1-1; tentative D call: TRBD1 (5 bases). In germline, CDR1 is SGHVS, CDR2 FQNEAQ. This CDR3 comprises 14 residues. Trimming shortened V by 5 bases and J by 5 bases, and 15 bases separated the two germline ends. The CDR3 coding sequence is TGTGCCAGCAGCCCGGACAATGGTGTAACTGAAGCTTTCTTT. This gives the protein CASSPDNGVTEAFF.

This clone was seen more than once but under ten times. The rearrangement uses TRBV19 and TRBJ2-7, with D tentatively TRBD1 (6 bases). The CDR3 consists of 12 residues. CDR1 is LNHDA and CDR2 is SQIVND in the germline V gene (reference sequence). The V gene lost 5 bases and the J gene lost 5 bases, with 10 bases spanning the gap. The CDR3 sequence: CASSDAGDEQYF. In DNA form, the CDR3 reads TGTGCCAGTAGTGATGCAGGGGACGAGCAGTACTTC.

This chain joins TRBV4-3 and TRBJ1-6, with D uncertain. Germline V gene lookup returns CDR1 LGHNA and CDR2 YSLEER. Trimming removed 6 bases from V and 0 bases from J, with 18 bases in between. The CDR3 has 18 amino acids. In DNA, the CDR3 is TGCGCCAGCAGTCGGTCGGTTGCCAAGAGCTCCTATAATTCACCCCTCCACTTT. The encoded protein is CASSRSVAKSSYNSPLHF.

The J gene is TRBJ2-7, the V gene TRBV10-3; TRBD1 is a possible D gene (8 bases). The CDR3 contains 15 residues. With 4 bases removed from V and 10 bases from J, the gap between germline ends came to 23 bases. The germline V gene has CDR1 ENHRY and CDR2 SYGVKD. CDR3 coding DNA: TGTGCCATCAGTGCGGACAGGGAGGGATTAAAGGTCCAGTACTTC. The encoded protein is CAISADREGLKVQYF.

The J gene is TRBJ1-2, the V gene TRBV30, with D uncertain. The CDR3 is 11 residues long. Germline values: CDR1 GTSNPN, CDR2 SVGIG (reference sequence). CDR3 loop: CVGYLSMGYTF. As DNA, the CDR3 is TGTGTGGGCTACCTTTCGATGGGCTACACCTTC.

The chain is built from TRBV30 and TRBJ1-2, with D unresolved. The CDR3 totals 12 residues. Trimming pared 5 bases from V and 4 bases from J, leaving 11 bases between. CDR1 is GTSNPN, CDR2 SVGIG, per germline (reference sequence). CDR3 protein: CAWEGTVYGYTF. CDR3 DNA sequence: TGTGCCTGGGAGGGAACCGTCTATGGCTACACCTTC. The whole variable domain, remainder taken from reference TRBV30 and TRBJ1-2, is SQTIHQWPATLVQPVGSPLSLECTVEGTSNPNLYWYRQAAGRGLQLLFYSVGIGQISSEVPQNLSASRPQDRQFILSSKKLLLSDSGFYLCAWEGTVYGYTFGSGTRLTVV.

This rearrangement joins TRBV6-5 to TRBJ2-2, with 7 bases aligning to TRBD1. This CDR3 spans 14 amino acids. Trimming at V came to 2 bases and at J to 5 bases, leaving 2 bases not matched to a gene. From germline, CDR1 is MNHEY and CDR2 SVGAGI. CDR3 bases: TGTGCCAGCAGTTACAGGGGGCGAACCGGGGAGCTGTTTTTT. It encodes CASSYRGRTGELFF.

As regards this clone: At one of its ends the junction is not consistent with the germline gene, which may arise from a read error. This chain uses TRBV7-6 with TRBJ2-2; TRBD2 might be the D (5 bases). CDR1 and CDR2 from the germline V gene are SGHVS and FNYEAQ. The CDR3 has 13 residues. The CDR3 sequence is CAGINDSTGELFF. The CDR3 DNA reads TGTGCCGGGATCAATGATTCCACCGGGGAGCTATTTTTT.

V gene TRBV30 combines with J gene TRBJ2-1, with no clear D. There are 13 residues in the CDR3. V lost 2 bases and J lost 9, with 14 bases in between. Germline CDR1 is GTSNPN and CDR2 is SVGIG (reference sequence). CDR3 nucleotides: TGTGCCTGGAGTACTATGGAATGGCTTGAGCAGTTCTTC. Its protein product is CAWSTMEWLEQFF.

The chain carries TRBV6-5 and TRBJ2-7; D tentatively reads TRBD1 or TRBD2 (5 bases each). The CDR3 runs 14 residues. CDR1 is MNHEY and CDR2 is SVGAGI in the germline V gene. Trimming shortened V by 2 bases and J by 7 bases, and 15 bases separated the two germline ends. CDR3 coding DNA: TGTGCCAGCAGTTACAGCCCGGGGACCGGGGAGCAGTACTTC. It yields the protein CASSYSPGTGEQYF.

The CDR3 sequence: CASSIQGAGVVDNEQFF. The CDR3 DNA reads TGTGCCAGTAGTATTCAGGGGGCGGGGGTCGTAGACAATGAGCAGTTCTTC. The rearrangement joins TRBV19 to TRBJ2-1; D perhaps matches TRBD1 (8 bases). Trimming stripped 3 bases from V and 5 bases from J, with 20 bases between. The germline CDR1 and CDR2 sequences are LNHDA and SQIVND (reference sequence). This CDR3 spans 17 amino acids.

The chain is built from TRBV6-4 and TRBJ1-6, with D tentatively TRBD1 (5 bases). The CDR3 runs to 15 residues. Trimming took off 0 bases at V and 10 bases at J, with 13 bases between the two ends. The V gene's germline CDR1 is MRHNA and CDR2 SNTAGT. The CDR3 coding sequence is TGTGCCAGCAGTGACTCAGGGGCTGGAAAGTCACCCCTCCACTTT. It specifies CASSDSGAGKSPLHF.

The chain uses TRBV6-5 and TRBJ1-5; 7 bases are a match to TRBD1. The CDR3 loop spans 13 amino acids. Germline-derived CDR1 and CDR2 are MNHEY and SVGAGI. J was trimmed by 6 bases and V by 6 bases; bases with no gene match: 5. The CDR3 loop is CASRQGSGQPQHF. The CDR3 DNA sequence: TGTGCCAGCAGACAGGGGTCGGGTCAGCCCCAGCATTTT.

The chain employs TRBV30 and TRBJ1-2; weak D call: TRBD1 (5 bases). This CDR3 contains 15 residues. V shed 3 bases and J shed 8 bases, with 22 bases lying between them. The germline CDR1 and CDR2 sequences are GTSNPN and SVGIG (reference sequence). CDR3 protein: CAWRDRDRGSGGYTF. In nucleotides, the CDR3 is TGTGCCTGGAGGGACCGGGACCGAGGGTCGGGGGGCTACACCTTC.

The V and J genes are TRBV2 and TRBJ1-2, with D tentatively TRBD1 (5 bases). The V end lost 4 bases, the J end lost 0 bases, and 9 bases lay between the germline ends. The germline gives CDR1 SNHLY, CDR2 FYNNEI. The CDR3 sequence is 14 residues long. The CDR3 loop is CASSGHRTNYGYTF. The CDR3 nucleotides are TGTGCCAGCAGTGGGCACAGGACTAACTATGGCTACACCTTC.

The CDR3 coding sequence is TGTGCCAGCAGCCAGCTGACTAGCGGGGGGTTAGAGACCCAGTACTTC. Amino acids: CASSQLTSGGLETQYF. The chain has TRBV13 and TRBJ2-5, with TRBD2 matching 13 bases. This CDR3 region has 16 residues. CDR1 and CDR2 (germline): PRHDT, FYEKMQ (reference sequence). The V segment lost 5 bases and the J segment 4 bases; nucleotides outside the gene matches: 7.

The sample holds one count of this clone. The chain joins TRBV28 to TRBJ1-1; D might be TRBD1 (5 bases). The CDR3 is 10 residues long. Germline loops: CDR1 MDHEN, CDR2 SYDVKM. V was pared by 6 bases and J by 9 bases, with 8 bases between. CDR3 in amino acids: CASSRQQAFF. The DNA of the CDR3 is TGTGCCAGCAGCCGACAGCAAGCTTTCTTT.

The chain uses TRBV29-1 and TRBJ2-1; 9 bases are a match to TRBD2. The V and J ends lost 0 bases and 3 bases, in that order; junction bases with no gene match: 12. The CDR3 contains 18 residues. Germline V CDR1 and CDR2: SQVTM, ANQGSEA. The CDR3 DNA reads as TGCAGCGTTGAAGAAGCTCTACGCGGGGGGGACTACTACAATGAGCAGTTCTTC. Translating gives CSVEEALRGGDYYNEQFF.

This clone is a singleton in its sample. This chain connects TRBV30 to TRBJ1-1; D call uncertain. Deletions cut 0 bases from V and 4 bases from J, with 6 bases between. The length of the CDR3 is 12 residues. CDR1 is GTSNPN and CDR2 is SVGIG in the germline V gene (reference sequence). Here the CDR3 DNA reads TGTGCCTGGAGTGTACGGGGCACTGAAGCTTTCTTT. Translation gives CAWSVRGTEAFF.

J is TRBJ2-3 and V is TRBV4-3, with 12 bases that match TRBD2. Germline CDR1 is LGHNA and CDR2 is YSLEER. This CDR3 has 19 amino acids. V was clipped by 2 bases and J by 3 bases; unmatched bases: 12. This CDR3 is CASSQLSQLAGGLTDTQYF. Here the CDR3 DNA reads TGCGCCAGCAGCCAACTATCTCAACTAGCGGGGGGCCTGACAGATACGCAGTATTTT.